The 3 T cell receptor beta chains presented below share a single source sample, sequenced in a study of cytomegalovirus exposure and HLA in healthy donors. The PCR contained 60 Vbeta and 13 Jbeta primers. Generated by immunoSEQ multiplex PCR, the TCRdb table keeps only in-frame clones and is missing some. The table lists fewer than 250,000 clones, roughly 80% of them singletons, with approximately 1.5% in the top ten. The sequenced sample consisted of PBMCs. These receptor sequences come from a woman aged 18-35 years in good health and CMV-seronegative.

This clone was observed a handful of times. The genes are TRBV27 and TRBJ2-1; no clear D. The CDR3 length is 18 residues. V lost 6 bases, J lost 4 bases, and 25 bases lay in between. The V gene's germline CDR1 is MNHEY and CDR2 SMNVEV (reference sequence). The CDR3 DNA reads as TGTGCCAGCAGCTTCTCCGCCCTGTTGGCCTCAAAGTACAATGAGCAGTTCTTC. Protein: CASSFSALLASKYNEQFF.

This chain connects TRBV12-5 to TRBJ2-1, with no clear D. V was pared by 2 bases and J by 0 bases, with 8 bases between. Germline V gene sequence: CDR1 LGHNT, CDR2 FRNRAP. This CDR3 region has 15 residues. The CDR3 DNA reads TGTGCTAGTGGTTTGTCCTCGAGCTCCTACAATGAGCAGTTCTTC. Translated, it gives CASGLSSSSYNEQFF.

The gene calls are TRBV7-2 and TRBJ2-2; TRBD2 matches at 11 bases. The J segment lost 3 bases and the V segment lost 6 bases, leaving 6 bases of the junction unmatched. The CDR3 has 16 amino acids. The germline V gene has CDR1 SGHTA and CDR2 FQGNSA. The CDR3 reads CASRSIAGGYTGELFF. The CDR3 coding sequence is TGTGCCAGCAGGTCGATAGCGGGGGGGTACACCGGGGAGCTGTTTTTT.